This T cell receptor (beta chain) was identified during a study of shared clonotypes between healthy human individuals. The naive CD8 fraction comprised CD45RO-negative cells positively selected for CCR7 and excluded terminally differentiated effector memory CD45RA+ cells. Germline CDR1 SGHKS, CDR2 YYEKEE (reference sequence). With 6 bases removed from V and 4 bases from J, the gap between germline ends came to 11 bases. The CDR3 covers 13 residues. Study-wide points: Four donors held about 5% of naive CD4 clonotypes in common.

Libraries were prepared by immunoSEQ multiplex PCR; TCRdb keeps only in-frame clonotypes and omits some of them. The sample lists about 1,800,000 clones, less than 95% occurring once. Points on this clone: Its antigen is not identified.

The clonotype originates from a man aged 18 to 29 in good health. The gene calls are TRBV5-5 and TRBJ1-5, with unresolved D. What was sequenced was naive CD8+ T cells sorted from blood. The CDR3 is CASTLGGNQPQHF. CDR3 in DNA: TGTGCCAGCACCCTTGGTGGGAATCAGCCCCAGCATTTT.